The present T cell receptor (beta chain) was sequenced within a study of control samples from healthy donors and cancer patients. Clones were read by immunoSEQ multiplex PCR, and TCRdb kept only the in-frame ones, dropping some. The sample lists 100,000 to 150,000 clones; roughly 90% were seen once. Germline V gene lookup returns CDR1 SQVTM and CDR2 ANQGSEA. V gave up 6 bases and J gave up 4 bases; unmatched junction bases: 3. The CDR3 runs to 14 residues. The table lists this clone with a count of one. This receptor was identified in a woman between 18 and 30 years old in good health. The V and J genes are TRBV29-1 and TRBJ2-1; 13 bases line up with TRBD2. The sequencing sample was made of blood. DNA of the CDR3: TGCAGCGTCGAACTAGCGGGAGGGTACAATGAGCAGTTCTTC. Encoded protein: CSVELAGGYNEQFF.